The 16 T cell receptor beta chains listed next were all sequenced from one sample in a study of technical replicates of blood from a few donors. Here immunoSEQ multiplex PCR was the method, and the copy in TCRdb shows in-frame clones only, minus some. The data contain roughly 97,000 clones, about 95% of them singletons. The material sequenced was T cells isolated from PBMCs. The receptor source for this set is a human donor in good health.

The chain is built from TRBV9 and TRBJ2-7; no definite D call. The CDR3 sequence is 11 residues long. V was clipped by 4 bases and J by 0 bases, with 2 bases between them. The germline CDR1 and CDR2 sequences are SGDLS and YYNGEE. The CDR3 region is CASSLSYEQYF. The CDR3 nucleotides are TGTGCCAGCAGCCTCTCCTACGAGCAGTACTTC. Filled out from reference TRBV9 and TRBJ2-7, the complete variable domain reads DSGVTQTPKHLITATGQRVTLRCSPRSGDLSVYWYQQSLDQGLQFLIQYYNGEERAKGNILERFSAQQFPDLHSELNLSSLELGDSALYFCASSLSYEQYFGPGTRLTVT.

This chain links TRBV5-1 with TRBJ2-1, with TRBD2 matching 9 bases. J gave up 8 bases and V 4 bases, and 19 bases lay outside the gene matches. The germline V gene has CDR1 SGHRS and CDR2 YFSETQ. This CDR3 has 18 residues. The CDR3 nucleotides read TGCGCCAGCAGCCCTTATGGTCCGGCACTAGCGGGCCTGGATGAGCAGTTCTTC. Residues: CASSPYGPALAGLDEQFF.

V is TRBV6-5 and J is TRBJ2-2, with D possibly matching TRBD2 (6 bases). The CDR3 runs to 15 residues. CDR1 MNHEY and CDR2 SVGAGI come from the germline V gene. V gave up 6 bases and J gave up 5 bases, with 16 bases separating them. Here the CDR3 DNA reads TGTGCCAGCAGAGACGGGACTGGAGGGACCGGGGAGCTGTTTTTT. Its translation: CASRDGTGGTGELFF.

V gene TRBV7-8 combines with J gene TRBJ2-2; 8 bases map to TRBD2. The CDR3 is 16 residues long. The germline V gene encodes CDR1 SGHVS and CDR2 FQNEAQ. V was clipped by 6 bases and J by 1 base; unmatched bases: 7. The CDR3 protein is CASSLNSGVNTGELFF. CDR3 nucleotide sequence: TGTGCCAGCAGTCTAAATAGCGGGGTGAACACCGGGGAGCTGTTTTTT.

The chain uses TRBV10-1 and TRBJ2-7; TRBD1 might be the D (5 bases). The CDR3 consists of 14 residues. CDR1 is WNHNN, CDR2 SYGVQD, per germline (reference sequence). Trimming took off 2 bases at V and 3 bases at J, with 11 bases between the two ends. In nucleotides, the CDR3 is TGCGCCAGCAGTGAGACGACAGCCGACTACGAGCAGTACTTC. Amino acids: CASSETTADYEQYF.

This chain joins TRBV2 and TRBJ1-4; D might be TRBD1 (5 bases). The germline gives CDR1 SNHLY, CDR2 FYNNEI. V was cut by 3 bases and J by 5 bases, with 13 bases left in between. The CDR3 runs 15 residues. CDR3 amino acids: CASSDNLGHNEKLFF. The DNA for the CDR3 is TGTGCCAGCAGTGATAACTTAGGACACAATGAAAAACTGTTTTTT.

This chain connects TRBV18 to TRBJ1-2; 7 nucleotides line up with TRBD1. The CDR3 covers 13 residues. Germline CDR1 KGHSH, CDR2 LQKENI. Trimming took 6 bases from V and 3 from J; bases not matched to a gene: 4. The CDR3 nucleotides read TGTGCCAGCTCCGGACAGGAAGACTATGGCTACACCTTC. Amino acid sequence: CASSGQEDYGYTF.

The chain has TRBV2 and TRBJ1-4; D is uncertain. CDR3 length: 11 amino acids. V was pared by 8 bases and J by 7 bases, with 8 bases between. Germline-derived CDR1 and CDR2 are SNHLY and FYNNEI. The CDR3 loop reads CASGGSEKLFF. Written as DNA, the CDR3 is TGTGCCAGCGGAGGAAGTGAAAAACTGTTTTTT.

The genes are TRBV2 and TRBJ2-3; D possibly corresponds to TRBD1 (6 bases). The CDR3 sequence is 14 residues long. Germline loops: CDR1 SNHLY, CDR2 FYNNEI. V was cut by 6 bases and J by 5 bases, with 15 bases left in between. The chain's CDR3 is CASRDSTGRDTQYF. The CDR3 DNA reads as TGTGCCAGCAGAGATTCGACAGGACGAGATACGCAGTATTTT.

V gene TRBV19 combines with J gene TRBJ1-1; D not resolved. The germline V and J ends were trimmed by 5 bases and 1 base, with 8 bases remaining between them. Germline CDR1 reads LNHDA; CDR2 reads SQIVND (reference sequence). The CDR3 loop spans 13 amino acids. CDR3: CASSPSPNTEAFF. The CDR3, as DNA: TGTGCCAGTAGTCCCTCCCCGAACACTGAAGCTTTCTTT.

This CDR3 is CASSLGLAGNTGELFF. Written as DNA, the CDR3 is TGCGCCAGCAGCTTGGGACTAGCGGGAAACACCGGGGAGCTGTTTTTT. This chain connects TRBV5-1 to TRBJ2-2, with 11 bases matching TRBD2. Germline V gene lookup returns CDR1 SGHRS and CDR2 YFSETQ. The CDR3 contains 16 residues. V shed 0 bases, J shed 2 bases, and the junction held 0 bases outside the gene matches.

The count of this clone is one. V and J are TRBV4-1 and TRBJ2-1; D may be TRBD2 (6 bases). CDR1 and CDR2 (germline): MGHRA, YSYEKL. The CDR3 is 16 residues long. V gave up 0 bases and J gave up 5 bases, with 14 bases separating them. CDR3 bases: TGCGCCAGCAGCCAAGATTCCGCGGGAAGGCACAATGAGCAGTTCTTC. Its protein product is CASSQDSAGRHNEQFF.

The chain has TRBV13 and TRBJ2-1; 12 nucleotides align to TRBD2. Trimming took 2 bases from V and 9 from J; bases not matched to a gene: 5. The CDR3 spans 15 residues. The V gene's germline CDR1 is PRHDT and CDR2 FYEKMQ (reference sequence). CDR3 in DNA: TGTGCCAGCAGCTTAAGTCTAGCGGGAGGGTTTGAGCAGTTCTTC. It yields the protein CASSLSLAGGFEQFF.

In this sample, this clone turned up once. CDR3 in amino acids: CASSYSGGSYEQYF. The CDR3 nucleotides read TGTGCCAGCAGTTACTCCGGGGGCTCCTACGAGCAGTACTTC. This sequence joins TRBV6-5 and TRBJ2-7, with D maybe TRBD2 (6 bases). The ends were cut back, 0 bases at V and 0 bases at J, with 6 bases in the middle. CDR3 length: 14 residues. Germline lookup yields CDR1 MNHEY and CDR2 SVGAGI.

Regarding this clone: One end of the junction is discordant with germline, which a read error may explain. This chain connects TRBV19 to TRBJ2-1, with 12 nucleotides matching TRBD2. Germline loops: CDR1 LNHDA, CDR2 SQIVND (reference sequence). The CDR3 consists of 14 residues. CDR3: CASSLELAGGLPFF. For the CDR3, the DNA is TGTGCCAGTAGTTTAGAACTAGCGGGAGGCCTCCCGTTCTTC.

The genes are TRBV5-6 and TRBJ1-5; D gene unclear. This CDR3 is built from 16 residues. Per germline, CDR1 SGHDT and CDR2 YYEEEE. V was pared by 0 bases and J by 4 bases, with 14 bases between. The DNA for the CDR3 is TGTGCCAGCAGCTTGGCCAGGCAGGCCCCGAATCAGCCCCAGCATTTT. Amino acid sequence: CASSLARQAPNQPQHF.